Included here is one TCR beta chain sequence, with context. Its specificity is not known. The CDR3 runs to 15 residues. Germline V CDR1 and CDR2: DFQATT, SNEGSKA (reference sequence). After removal of 6 bases from V and 4 bases from J, the junction contained 14 bases not matched to a gene. Donors were all healthy Caucasians. In TCRdb, the 5' RACE reads were re-called with MiXCR into one record per CDR3 protein. The table includes approximately 220,000 distinct CDR3 sequences, 7.5% detected once. The data are from a study of identical twins. Study results and caveats: Among out-of-frame alpha sequences shared by twins, low generation probability occurred in excess. Abundant beta clonotypes from cord blood bore fewer insertions; memory repertoires lacked this pattern. Weaker excess twin sharing was observed in beta out-of-frame sequences.

This sample also appeared in a second study, on yellow fever vaccine responses in identical twins.

The clonotype was recovered from a young woman in good health. The sample taken for sequencing was memory (CD45RO+) T cells sorted from blood. V gene TRBV20-1 combines with J gene TRBJ1-1; 7 nucleotides line up with TRBD1. CDR3 amino acids: CSAARGGTGGTEAFF. The DNA of the CDR3 is TGCAGTGCCGCCAGGGGGGGAACGGGGGGCACTGAAGCTTTCTTT.